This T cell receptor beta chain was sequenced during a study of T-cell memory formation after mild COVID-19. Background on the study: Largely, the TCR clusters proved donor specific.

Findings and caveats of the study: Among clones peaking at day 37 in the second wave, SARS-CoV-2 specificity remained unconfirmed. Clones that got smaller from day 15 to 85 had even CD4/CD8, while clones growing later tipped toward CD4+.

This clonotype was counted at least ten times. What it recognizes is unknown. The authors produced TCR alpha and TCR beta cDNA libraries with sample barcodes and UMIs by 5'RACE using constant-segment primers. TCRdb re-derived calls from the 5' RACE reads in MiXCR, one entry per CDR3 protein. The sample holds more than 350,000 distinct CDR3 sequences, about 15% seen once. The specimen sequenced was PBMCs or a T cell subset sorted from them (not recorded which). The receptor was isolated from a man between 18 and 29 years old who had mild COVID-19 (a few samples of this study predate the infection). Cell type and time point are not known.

CDR3 amino acids: CASSRDRFFTEAFF. The CDR3 bases are TGTGCCAGCAGCCGGGACAGATTTTTCACTGAAGCTTTCTTT. The chain combines TRBV7-2 with TRBJ1-1; 7 nucleotides match TRBD1. Losses at the gene ends were 5 bases for V and 4 bases for J; bases not matched to a gene: 7. The CDR3 sequence is 14 residues long. Germline-derived CDR1 and CDR2 are SGHTA and FQGNSA.